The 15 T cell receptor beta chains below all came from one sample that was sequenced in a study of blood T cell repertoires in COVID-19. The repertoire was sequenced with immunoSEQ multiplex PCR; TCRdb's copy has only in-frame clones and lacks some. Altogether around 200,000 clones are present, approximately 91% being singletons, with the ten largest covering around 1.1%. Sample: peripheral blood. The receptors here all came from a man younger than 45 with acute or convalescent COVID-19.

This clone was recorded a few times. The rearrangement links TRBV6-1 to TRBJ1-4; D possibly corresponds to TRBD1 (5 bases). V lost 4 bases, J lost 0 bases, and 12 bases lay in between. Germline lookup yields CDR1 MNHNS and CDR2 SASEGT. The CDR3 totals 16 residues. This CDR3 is CASSGGRVATNEKLFF. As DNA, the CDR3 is TGTGCCAGCAGTGGGGGGAGGGTTGCAACTAATGAAAAACTGTTTTTT.

The DNA of the CDR3 is TGTGCCAGCAGCCAACAAAACAGCTATGGCTACACCTTC. The encoded protein is CASSQQNSYGYTF. This chain connects TRBV14 to TRBJ1-2, with D unresolved. CDR1 is SGHDN, CDR2 FVKESK, per germline. The ends were cut back, 2 bases at V and 4 bases at J, with 8 bases in the middle. CDR3 length: 13 residues.

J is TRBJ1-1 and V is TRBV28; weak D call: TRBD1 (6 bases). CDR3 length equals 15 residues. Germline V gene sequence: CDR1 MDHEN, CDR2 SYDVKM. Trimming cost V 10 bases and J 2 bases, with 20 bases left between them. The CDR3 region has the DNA TGTGCCATCTCAATCGGGGGGGCTCTCAACACTGAAGCTTTCTTT. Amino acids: CAISIGGALNTEAFF.

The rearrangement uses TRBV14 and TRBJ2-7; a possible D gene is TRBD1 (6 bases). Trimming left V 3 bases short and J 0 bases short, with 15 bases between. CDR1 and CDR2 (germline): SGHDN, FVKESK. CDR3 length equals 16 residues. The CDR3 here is CASSQKVGTLSYEQYF. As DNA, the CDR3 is TGTGCCAGCAGCCAGAAAGTAGGGACACTCTCCTACGAGCAGTACTTC.

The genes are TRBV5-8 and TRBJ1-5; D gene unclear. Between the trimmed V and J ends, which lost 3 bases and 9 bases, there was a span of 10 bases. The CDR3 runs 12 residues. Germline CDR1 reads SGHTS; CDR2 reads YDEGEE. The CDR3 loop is CASSSPEGPQHF. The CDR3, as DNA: TGTGCCAGCAGCTCCCCGGAGGGGCCCCAGCATTTT.

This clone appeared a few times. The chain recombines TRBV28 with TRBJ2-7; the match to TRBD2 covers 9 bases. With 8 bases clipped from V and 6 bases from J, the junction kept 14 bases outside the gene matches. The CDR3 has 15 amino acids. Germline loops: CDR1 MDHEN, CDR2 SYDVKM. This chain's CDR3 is CASSAIAGDIIEQYF. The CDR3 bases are TGTGCCAGCTCGGCTATAGCGGGAGACATTATCGAGCAGTACTTC.

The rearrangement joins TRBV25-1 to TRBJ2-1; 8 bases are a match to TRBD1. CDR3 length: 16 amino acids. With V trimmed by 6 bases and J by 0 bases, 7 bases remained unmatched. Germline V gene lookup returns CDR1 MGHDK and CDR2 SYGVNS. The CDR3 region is CASRATGANSYNEQFF. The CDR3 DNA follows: TGTGCCAGCAGAGCGACAGGGGCCAACTCCTACAATGAGCAGTTCTTC.

This CDR3 is CASSLMAGYYEQYF. The CDR3 nucleotides are TGTGCCAGCAGCTTAATGGCGGGGTACTACGAGCAGTACTTC. The chain employs TRBV11-2 and TRBJ2-7, with D perhaps TRBD2 (6 bases). V was shortened by 2 bases and J by 3 bases, with 11 bases between the two germline ends. Germline V gene data show CDR1 as SGHAT and CDR2 as FQNNGV. This CDR3 contains 14 residues.

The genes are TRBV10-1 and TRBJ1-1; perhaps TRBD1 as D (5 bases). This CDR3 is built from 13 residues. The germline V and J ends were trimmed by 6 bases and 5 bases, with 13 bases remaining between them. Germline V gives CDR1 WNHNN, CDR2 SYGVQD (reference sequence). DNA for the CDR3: TGCGCCAGCAGGAAGGGGATTTCGACTGAAGCTTTCTTT. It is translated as CASRKGISTEAFF.

DNA for the CDR3: TGTGCCAGCAAACCGGGACAAATCTACGAGCAGTACTTC. Residues: CASKPGQIYEQYF. The chain couples TRBV2 to TRBJ2-7, with D possibly TRBD1 on 6 matching bases. V was trimmed by 7 bases and J by 3 bases, leaving 13 bases between them. There are 13 residues in the CDR3. Germline assignment: CDR1 SNHLY and CDR2 FYNNEI.

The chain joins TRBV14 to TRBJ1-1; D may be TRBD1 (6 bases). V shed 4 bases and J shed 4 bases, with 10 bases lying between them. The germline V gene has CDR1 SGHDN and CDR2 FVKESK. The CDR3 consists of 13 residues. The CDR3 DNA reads TGTGCCAGCAGCCTACAGGGTATCACTGAAGCTTTCTTT. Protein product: CASSLQGITEAFF.

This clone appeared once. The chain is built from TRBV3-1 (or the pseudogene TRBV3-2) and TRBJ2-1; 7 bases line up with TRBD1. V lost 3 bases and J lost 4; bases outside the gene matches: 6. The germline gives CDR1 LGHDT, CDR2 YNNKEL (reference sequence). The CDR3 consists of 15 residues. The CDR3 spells CASSHRAGGYNEQFF. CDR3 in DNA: TGTGCCAGCAGCCATCGGGCAGGGGGTTACAATGAGCAGTTCTTC.

CDR3 in amino acids: CSVERTGIGTGELFF. CDR3 DNA: TGCAGCGTTGAGCGGACAGGGATAGGGACCGGGGAGCTGTTTTTT. V and J are TRBV29-1 and TRBJ2-2, with 8 bases aligning to TRBD1. J gave up 5 bases and V 3 bases, and 8 bases lay outside the gene matches. The CDR3 is 15 residues long. Germline V CDR1 and CDR2: SQVTM, ANQGSEA.

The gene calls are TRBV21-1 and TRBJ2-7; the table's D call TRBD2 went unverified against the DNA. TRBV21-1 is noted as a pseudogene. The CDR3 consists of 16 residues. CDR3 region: CASSLRLAGTTYEQYF. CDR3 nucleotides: TGTGCCAGCAGCCTCAGACTAGCGGGTACGACCTACGAGCAGTACTTC.

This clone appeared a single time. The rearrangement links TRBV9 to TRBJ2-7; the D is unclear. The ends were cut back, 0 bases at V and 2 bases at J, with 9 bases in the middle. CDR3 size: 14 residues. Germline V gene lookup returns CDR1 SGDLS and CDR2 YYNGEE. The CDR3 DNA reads TGTGCCAGCAGCGTAGGTCCCAGGACCTACGAGCAGTACTTC. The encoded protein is CASSVGPRTYEQYF.